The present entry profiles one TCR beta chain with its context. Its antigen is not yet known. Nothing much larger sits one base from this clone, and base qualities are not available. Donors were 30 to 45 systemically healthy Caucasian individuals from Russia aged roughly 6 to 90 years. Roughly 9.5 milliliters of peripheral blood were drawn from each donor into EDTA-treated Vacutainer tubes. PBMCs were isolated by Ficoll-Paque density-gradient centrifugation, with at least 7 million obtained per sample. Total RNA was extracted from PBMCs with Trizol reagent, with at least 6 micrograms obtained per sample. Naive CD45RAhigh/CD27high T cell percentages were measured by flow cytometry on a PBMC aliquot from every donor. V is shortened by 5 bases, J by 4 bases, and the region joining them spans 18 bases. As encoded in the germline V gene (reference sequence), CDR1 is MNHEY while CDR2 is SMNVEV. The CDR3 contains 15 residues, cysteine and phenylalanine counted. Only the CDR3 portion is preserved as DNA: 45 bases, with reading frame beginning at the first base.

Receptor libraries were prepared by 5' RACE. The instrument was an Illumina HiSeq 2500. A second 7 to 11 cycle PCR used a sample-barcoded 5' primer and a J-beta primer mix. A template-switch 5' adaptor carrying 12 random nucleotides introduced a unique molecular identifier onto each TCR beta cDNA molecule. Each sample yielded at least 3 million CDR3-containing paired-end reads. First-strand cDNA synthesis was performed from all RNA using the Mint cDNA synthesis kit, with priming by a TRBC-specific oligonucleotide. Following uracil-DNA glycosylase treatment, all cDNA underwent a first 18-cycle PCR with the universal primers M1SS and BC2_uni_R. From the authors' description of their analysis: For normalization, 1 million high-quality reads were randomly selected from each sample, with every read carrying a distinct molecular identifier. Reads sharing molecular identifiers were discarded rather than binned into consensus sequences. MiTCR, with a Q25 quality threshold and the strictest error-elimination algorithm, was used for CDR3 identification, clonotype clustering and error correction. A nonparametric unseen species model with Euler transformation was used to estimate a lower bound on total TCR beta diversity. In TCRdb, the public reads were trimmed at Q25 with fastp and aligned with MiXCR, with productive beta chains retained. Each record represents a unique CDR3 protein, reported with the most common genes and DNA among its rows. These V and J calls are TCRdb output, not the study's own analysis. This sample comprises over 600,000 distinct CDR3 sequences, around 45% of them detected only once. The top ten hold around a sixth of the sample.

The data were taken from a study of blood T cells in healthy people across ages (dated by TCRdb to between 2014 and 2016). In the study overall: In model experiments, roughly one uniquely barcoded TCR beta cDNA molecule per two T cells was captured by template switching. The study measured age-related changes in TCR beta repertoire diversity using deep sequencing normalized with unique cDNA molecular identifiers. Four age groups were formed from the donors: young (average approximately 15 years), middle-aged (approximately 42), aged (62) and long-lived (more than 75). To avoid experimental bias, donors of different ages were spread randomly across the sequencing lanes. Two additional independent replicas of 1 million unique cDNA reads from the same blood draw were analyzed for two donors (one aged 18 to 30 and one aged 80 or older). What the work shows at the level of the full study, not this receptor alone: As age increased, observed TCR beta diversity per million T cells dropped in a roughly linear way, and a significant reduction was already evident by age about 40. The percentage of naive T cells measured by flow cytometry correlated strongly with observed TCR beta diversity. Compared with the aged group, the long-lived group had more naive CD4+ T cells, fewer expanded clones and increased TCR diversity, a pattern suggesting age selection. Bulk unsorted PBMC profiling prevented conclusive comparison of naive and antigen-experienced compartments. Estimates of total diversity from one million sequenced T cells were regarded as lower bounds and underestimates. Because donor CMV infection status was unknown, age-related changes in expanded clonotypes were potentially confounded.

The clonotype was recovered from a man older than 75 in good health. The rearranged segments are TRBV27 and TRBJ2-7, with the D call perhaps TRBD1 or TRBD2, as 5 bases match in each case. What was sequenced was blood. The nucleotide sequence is TGTGCCAGCAGTCTGAGCACCACCGGGACGTACGAGCAGTACTTC. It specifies CASSLSTTGTYEQYF.